Listed below are T cell receptor beta chains from one sample, sequenced in a study of blood T cell repertoires in COVID-19. The protocol was immunoSEQ multiplex PCR, while the TCRdb copy is restricted to in-frame clones and leaves out a portion. The table includes approximately 210,000 clones, approximately 84% detected once. The sample consisted of PBMCs or T cells enriched from blood (not recorded which). The receptors were sampled from a man aged 40-49 years who had recovered from COVID-19. Each CDR3 is given without its conserved first and last residue. A D gene is named only where the DNA matches it firmly. Size values are once, few and many counts, or a class for expanded clones, and some rows have none.

D,V,J,size,CDR3
TRBD1,TRBV10-2,TRBJ1-6,.,ASSRGTGSSYNSPLH
.,TRBV5-1,TRBJ1-1,.,ASSLGAGAAAF
.,TRBV12-3/TRBV12-4,TRBJ1-1,.,ASSLFMQGEAF
.,TRBV3-1/TRBV3-2,TRBJ1-5,.,ASSQLSGHNQPQH
.,TRBV5-4,TRBJ1-2,.,ASSLTGKRDGYT
TRBD1,TRBV3-1/TRBV3-2,TRBJ2-7,.,ASSPGTGFEQY
.,TRBV7-9,TRBJ2-7,.,ASSWGTAVGGEQY
TRBD2,TRBV27,TRBJ2-1,once,ASTLLGGRNEQF
TRBD1,TRBV29-1,TRBJ2-5,.,SVRGGQGIGGGETQY
.,TRBV30,TRBJ1-6,.,AWSGGNSYNSPLH
TRBD1,TRBV4-1,TRBJ1-1,.,ASSQDRLRGVEAF
.,TRBV11-2,TRBJ1-2,.,ASRLTPGVTGYGYT